The source of this T cell receptor (beta chain) is a study of shared clonotypes between healthy human individuals. Profiling relied on immunoSEQ multiplex PCR, and the TCRdb table lists in-frame clones only, not all of them. The table lists hundreds of thousands of clones, approximately 96% of them singletons, with 0.11% in the top ten. Positive CCR7 selection of CD45RO-negative cells yielded the naive CD8 cells, and terminally differentiated effector memory CD45RA+ cells were excluded. Germline CDR1 MDHEN, CDR2 SYDVKM. Deletions cut 7 bases from V and 6 bases from J, with 16 bases between. CDR3 length: 14 amino acids.

The clonotype comes from a woman between 25 and 40 years old in good health. V usage is TRBV28 and J usage is TRBJ2-1; D tentatively fits TRBD1 or TRBD2 (6 bases each). Sequencing was performed on naive CD8+ T cells sorted from blood. CDR3 loop: CASTGTTGGNEQFF. The DNA for the CDR3 is TGTGCCAGCACAGGGACAACCGGGGGCAATGAGCAGTTCTTC.